The next 30 T cell receptor beta chains were all read from a single sample in a study of lymphopenia after photon versus proton radiotherapy (dated by TCRdb to between 2017 and 2020). Libraries were made using the immunoSEQ multiplex PCR assay. What TCRdb holds here is the immuneACCESS table cut down to in-frame rearrangements. Part of the clones is not present; checked against another copy, under half of the missing clones reflect an unresolved V gene, and the others are unexplained. The sample table holds about 45,000 clones, of which 85% were seen once. In total, the top ten clones hold over 2% of the sample. Specimen: peripheral blood, collected from a patient treated with photon-based radiotherapy. The receptors were sampled from a man aged 35-49 years with gastric cancer.

The V call is TRBV5-1, the J call TRBJ2-2; maybe TRBD1 (6 bases). Germline CDR1 is SGHRS and CDR2 is YFSETQ. V was trimmed by 5 bases and J by 1 base, leaving 6 bases between them. This CDR3 contains 13 residues. The chain's CDR3 is CASRTGNTGELFF. For the CDR3, the DNA is TGCGCCAGCAGGACAGGGAACACCGGGGAGCTGTTTTTT.

The chain carries TRBV18 and TRBJ2-5; a weak D match, TRBD2 (5 bases). V gave up 4 bases and J gave up 5 bases, with 14 bases separating them. There are 14 residues in the CDR3. From germline, CDR1 is KGHSH and CDR2 LQKENI. This CDR3 reads CASSQTGIGETQYF. The CDR3 DNA reads TGTGCCAGCTCACAAACGGGAATCGGGGAGACCCAGTACTTC. The full variable domain, with the rest looked up from reference TRBV18 and TRBJ2-5, is NAGVMQNPRHLVRRRGQEARLRCSPMKGHSHVYWYRQLPEEGLKFMVYLQKENIIDESGMPKERFSAEFPKEGPSILRIQQVVRGDSAAYFCASSQTGIGETQYFGPGTRLLVL.

The chain uses TRBV11-2 and TRBJ2-5, with D unresolved. This CDR3 is 15 amino acids long. V shed 5 bases and J shed 0 bases, with 13 bases lying between them. The germline gives CDR1 SGHAT, CDR2 FQNNGV. This CDR3 reads CASSLEVADQETQYF. The CDR3 DNA is TGTGCCAGCAGCCTCGAGGTAGCAGACCAAGAGACCCAGTACTTC.

This clone was seen only once. This chain links TRBV7-3 with TRBJ1-2, with D possibly being TRBD1 (5 bases). The CDR3 covers 14 residues. V shed 3 bases and J shed 3 bases, with 11 bases lying between them. The V gene's germline CDR1 is SGHTA and CDR2 FQGTGA. As DNA, the CDR3 is TGTGCCAGCAGCTTGGGACCCTCGGACTATGGCTACACCTTC. Encoded protein: CASSLGPSDYGYTF.

The rearrangement joins TRBV19 to TRBJ2-7; 7 bases match TRBD1. Germline CDR1 is LNHDA and CDR2 is SQIVND (reference sequence). V shed 5 bases and J 5 bases; nucleotides not matched to a gene: 9. The CDR3 is 14 amino acids. CDR3 sequence: CASSSTGLEDEQYF. In DNA form, the CDR3 reads TGTGCCAGTAGTTCGACAGGGTTGGAGGACGAGCAGTACTTC.

The chain combines TRBV18 with TRBJ1-2; 7 bases map to TRBD1. With 1 base clipped from V and 6 bases from J, the junction kept 8 bases outside the gene matches. The CDR3 covers 15 residues. The germline gives CDR1 KGHSH, CDR2 LQKENI. The DNA of the CDR3 is TGTGCCAGCTCACCACGAAGGGGGCCTGGGGATGGCTACACCTTC. Translated, it gives CASSPRRGPGDGYTF.

V is TRBV11-2 and J is TRBJ1-6; D unclear. Trimming removed 0 bases from V and 10 bases from J, with 7 bases in between. This CDR3 contains 13 residues. The germline V gene has CDR1 SGHAT and CDR2 FQNNGV. Here the CDR3 reads CASSLDGVSPLHF. Written as DNA, the CDR3 is TGTGCCAGCAGCTTAGATGGGGTCTCACCCCTCCACTTT. The full variable domain, completed using reference TRBV11-2 and TRBJ1-6, is EAGVAQSPRYKIIEKRQSVAFWCNPISGHATLYWYQQILGQGPKLLIQFQNNGVVDDSQLPKDRFSAERLKGVDSTLKIQPAKLEDSAVYLCASSLDGVSPLHFGNGTRLTVT.

V gene TRBV19 combines with J gene TRBJ2-3, with 10 bases lining up with TRBD1. V lost 6 bases, J lost 8 bases, and 11 bases stayed unmatched. CDR3 length: 15 residues. CDR1 is LNHDA, CDR2 SQIVND, per germline (reference sequence). The CDR3 sequence is CASSPDRGRGATQYF. CDR3 sequence (DNA): TGTGCCAGTAGCCCCGACAGGGGGCGGGGGGCTACGCAGTATTTT.

The rearrangement uses TRBV18 and TRBJ1-4; 7 nucleotides align to TRBD1. After removal of 3 bases from V and 8 bases from J, the junction contained 6 bases not matched to a gene. Germline values: CDR1 KGHSH, CDR2 LQKENI. The CDR3 is 14 amino acids. The CDR3 is CASSPQTGKEKLFF. The CDR3 nucleotides are TGTGCCAGCTCACCTCAGACAGGGAAGGAAAAACTGTTTTTT.

The chain has TRBV2 and TRBJ1-1; D is unresolved. In germline, CDR1 is SNHLY, CDR2 FYNNEI. There are 14 residues in the CDR3. Trimming stripped 4 bases from V and 0 bases from J, with 9 bases between. The CDR3 region is CASSVEGLNTEAFF. In DNA, the CDR3 is TGTGCCAGCAGTGTCGAGGGCTTGAACACTGAAGCTTTCTTT. Supplemented by reference TRBV2 and TRBJ1-1, the full variable domain reads EPEVTQTPSHQVTQMGQEVILRCVPISNHLYFYWYRQILGQKVEFLVSFYNNEISEKSEIFDDQFSVERPDGSNFTLKIRSTKLEDSAMYFCASSVEGLNTEAFFGQGTRLTVV.

The chain recombines TRBV7-2 with TRBJ1-2, with 8 bases aligning to TRBD1. The CDR3 is 13 residues long. In germline, CDR1 is SGHTA, CDR2 FQGNSA. Losses at the gene ends were 4 bases for V and 7 bases for J; bases not matched to a gene: 5. In DNA, the CDR3 is TGTGCCAGCAGCTCACAGGGGGATCTTGGCTACACCTTC. Its translation is CASSSQGDLGYTF.

The chain is built from TRBV11-3 and TRBJ2-6; possible D gene TRBD1, 6 bases. Per germline, CDR1 SGHNT and CDR2 YENEEA. The CDR3 consists of 17 residues. Trimming shortened V by 5 bases and J by 6 bases, and 20 bases separated the two germline ends. The CDR3 bases are TGTGCCAGCAGCACCCACCAGGGGTACTCTCAGGCCAACGTCCTGACTTTC. Its translation: CASSTHQGYSQANVLTF.

V is TRBV4-1 and J is TRBJ1-6; D may be TRBD1 (6 bases). Germline V lookup: CDR1 MGHRA, CDR2 YSYEKL. Trimming removed 0 bases at V and 8 bases at J, with 14 bases between. The CDR3 loop spans 16 amino acids. CDR3: CASSQEGTGRDSPLHF. CDR3 in DNA: TGCGCCAGCAGCCAAGAAGGAACAGGGCGGGATTCACCCCTCCACTTT.

The chain employs TRBV5-1 and TRBJ1-1; D gene uncertain. The CDR3 is made up of 16 amino acids. The V end was cut by 0 bases, the J end by 1 base, with 13 bases between. Germline V lookup: CDR1 SGHRS, CDR2 YFSETQ. For the CDR3, the DNA is TGCGCCAGCAGCTTGGAAATGGCGGTTTCGAACACTGAAGCTTTCTTT. It is translated as CASSLEMAVSNTEAFF.

The chain links TRBV6-4 to TRBJ1-1, with D maybe TRBD1 (5 bases). CDR3 size: 13 residues. Per the germline V gene, CDR1 is MRHNA and CDR2 is SNTAGT. V lost 2 bases and J lost 11, with 15 bases in between. This CDR3 is CASSDRAGSRAFF. CDR3 in DNA: TGTGCCAGCAGTGACAGGGCAGGGAGTAGGGCTTTCTTT.

This chain links TRBV19 with TRBJ1-1, with a tentative D call TRBD1 (6 bases). CDR1 and CDR2 from the germline V gene are LNHDA and SQIVND (reference sequence). The V gene lost 4 bases and the J gene lost 1 base, with 10 bases spanning the gap. CDR3 length: 14 residues. CDR3 bases: TGTGCCAGTAGTAAGCACAGGGAGAACACTGAAGCTTTCTTT. Its translation: CASSKHRENTEAFF.

The chain recombines TRBV18 with TRBJ2-7; 7 bases match TRBD2. This CDR3 region has 13 residues. Losses at the gene ends were 3 bases for V and 5 bases for J; bases not matched to a gene: 4. The germline V gene encodes CDR1 KGHSH and CDR2 LQKENI. CDR3: CASSPGGSNEQYF. The CDR3, as DNA: TGTGCCAGCTCACCCGGGGGGTCTAACGAGCAGTACTTC. Full variable domain (outside the CDR3, taken from reference TRBV18 and TRBJ2-7): NAGVMQNPRHLVRRRGQEARLRCSPMKGHSHVYWYRQLPEEGLKFMVYLQKENIIDESGMPKERFSAEFPKEGPSILRIQQVVRGDSAAYFCASSPGGSNEQYFGPGTRLTVT.

This clone appeared once. V gene TRBV19 combines with J gene TRBJ1-6; D not certain. V dropped 2 bases and J dropped 9 bases, with 14 bases sitting between them. The CDR3 has 15 residues. Germline V gene data show CDR1 as LNHDA and CDR2 as SQIVND (reference sequence). The CDR3 is CASSIFPPGTSPLHF. CDR3 coding DNA: TGTGCCAGTAGTATATTCCCGCCAGGTACTTCACCCCTCCACTTT. Full variable domain (outside the CDR3, taken from reference TRBV19 and TRBJ1-6): DGGITQSPKYLFRKEGQNVTLSCEQNLNHDAMYWYRQDPGQGLRLIYYSQIVNDFQKGDIAEGYSVSREKKESFPLTVTSAQKNPTAFYLCASSIFPPGTSPLHFGNGTRLTVT.

The chain uses TRBV5-1 and TRBJ1-1, with D perhaps matching TRBD1 (5 bases). Germline CDR1 reads SGHRS; CDR2 reads YFSETQ. This CDR3 is built from 16 residues. Trimming pared 1 base from V and 3 bases from J, leaving 16 bases between. The CDR3 here is CASSLSFSGYDTEAFF. The CDR3 region has the DNA TGCGCCAGCAGCTTGTCTTTTTCAGGGTATGACACTGAAGCTTTCTTT.

V is TRBV4-3 and J is TRBJ1-1; D gene unclear. The CDR3 is 16 residues long. Trimming shortened V by 3 bases and J by 3 bases, and 17 bases separated the two germline ends. The germline V gene encodes CDR1 LGHNA and CDR2 YSLEER. DNA for the CDR3: TGCGCCAGCAGCCATATGGTCGGTGGAGGATACACTGAAGCTTTCTTT. Encoded protein: CASSHMVGGGYTEAFF.

The chain uses TRBV10-3 and TRBJ1-5; TRBD1 matches at 7 bases. The CDR3 is 14 amino acids. With V trimmed by 6 bases and J by 6 bases, 8 bases remained unmatched. CDR1 and CDR2 (germline): ENHRY, SYGVKD. The CDR3 region has the DNA TGTGCCATCAGCGCCGCAGGGGGGGGTCAGCCCCAGCATTTT. It is translated as CAISAAGGGQPQHF.

The rearrangement uses TRBV6-5 and TRBJ1-1; D possibly corresponds to TRBD1 (5 bases). Trimming left V 0 bases short and J 1 base short, with 6 bases between. Germline V gene data show CDR1 as MNHEY and CDR2 as SVGAGI. The CDR3 totals 14 residues. DNA of the CDR3: TGTGCCAGCAGTTACTCCGACAGGAACACTGAAGCTTTCTTT. Translating it yields CASSYSDRNTEAFF.

The V gene is TRBV18, the J gene TRBJ2-5; 9 bases are a match to TRBD1. CDR1 and CDR2 from the germline V gene are KGHSH and LQKENI. This CDR3 contains 14 residues. V dropped 6 bases and J dropped 5; count of bases not matched to a gene: 7. CDR3 loop: CASSGQGQVETQYF. CDR3 sequence (DNA): TGTGCCAGCTCCGGACAGGGGCAGGTGGAGACCCAGTACTTC.

The J gene is TRBJ1-6, the V gene TRBV19; 7 bases align to TRBD1. Per germline, CDR1 LNHDA and CDR2 SQIVND (reference sequence). Germline trimming cut 3 bases from V and 2 bases from J; bases unmatched to any gene: 4. The CDR3 extends over 16 amino acids. The CDR3 protein is CASSMTGITYNSPLHF. In DNA, the CDR3 is TGTGCCAGTAGTATGACAGGGATCACCTATAATTCACCCCTCCACTTT.

This sequence joins TRBV7-8 and TRBJ2-7; no definite D call. The ends were cut back, 1 base at V and 1 base at J, with 5 bases in the middle. Per the germline V gene, CDR1 is SGHVS and CDR2 is FQNEAQ. This CDR3 has 13 amino acids. Here the CDR3 DNA reads TGTGCCAGCAGCTTAGGGCCTTCCTACGAGCAGTACTTC. Its protein product is CASSLGPSYEQYF.

The gene calls are TRBV5-4 and TRBJ1-2; the match to TRBD1 covers 8 bases. J lost 5 bases, V lost 3 bases, and 9 bases had no gene match. This CDR3 comprises 15 residues. The V gene's germline CDR1 is SGHNT and CDR2 YYREEE (reference sequence). This CDR3 reads CASSSRQGLGYGYTF. The CDR3 region has the DNA TGTGCCAGCAGCTCCCGACAGGGGTTAGGGTATGGCTACACCTTC.

This chain connects TRBV11-3 to TRBJ2-1; 11 nucleotides agree with TRBD1. The CDR3 covers 16 residues. Trimming cost V 5 bases and J 3 bases; bases outside gene matches: 6. From germline, CDR1 is SGHNT and CDR2 YENEEA. The CDR3 DNA is TGTGCCAGCAGCCCCGGGACAGGGGGAAGCTACAATGAGCAGTTCTTC. Its translation is CASSPGTGGSYNEQFF.

The V call is TRBV13, the J call TRBJ2-7; D gene uncertain. This CDR3 comprises 12 residues. Trimming took 6 bases from V and 2 from J, leaving 8 bases between them. Germline V gene data show CDR1 as PRHDT and CDR2 as FYEKMQ (reference sequence). The CDR3: CASSRMTYEQYF. The CDR3 DNA is TGTGCCAGCAGTCGCATGACCTACGAGCAGTACTTC.

The chain has TRBV6-5 and TRBJ2-1; D tentatively reads TRBD1 or TRBD2 (5 bases each). Trimming removed 2 bases at V and 3 bases at J, with 11 bases between. This CDR3 region has 15 residues. CDR1 and CDR2 from the germline V gene are MNHEY and SVGAGI. In DNA form, the CDR3 reads TGTGCCAGCAGTTACGGGACGATCGGCTACAATGAGCAGTTCTTC. Amino acid sequence: CASSYGTIGYNEQFF.

The V gene is TRBV7-9, the J gene TRBJ1-4; D is possibly TRBD1 (6 bases). The ends were cut back, 4 bases at V and 0 bases at J, with 12 bases in the middle. Per germline, CDR1 SEHNR and CDR2 FQNEAQ (reference sequence). There are 16 residues in the CDR3. The CDR3 region is CASSWGAGTTNEKLFF. CDR3 nucleotide sequence: TGTGCCAGCAGCTGGGGGGCCGGGACAACTAATGAAAAACTGTTTTTT.